This T cell receptor (beta chain) emerged from a study of blood T cell repertoires in COVID-19. Comments on this clone: The sample carries other DNA sequences with the same CDR3.

Repertoires were generated with immunoSEQ multiplex PCR, while TCRdb's copy carries only in-frame clones and drops some. The sample lists roughly 290,000 clones; around 89% were seen once. The V gene's germline CDR1 is LNHDA and CDR2 SQIVND (reference sequence). V trimming: 4 bases; J trimming: 5 bases; junction bases outside the gene matches: 5. The CDR3 has 15 amino acids. The clonotype was recovered from a man aged 25 to 40 with acute or convalescent COVID-19. The chain links TRBV19 to TRBJ2-5; 12 bases are shared with TRBD1. Sequencing used peripheral blood. The CDR3 spells CASSKGQGAGETQYF. The CDR3 coding sequence is TGTGCCAGTAGTAAGGGACAGGGGGCAGGTGAGACCCAGTACTTC. Combining the CDR3 with reference TRBV19 and TRBJ2-5 gives the whole variable domain DGGITQSPKYLFRKEGQNVTLSCEQNLNHDAMYWYRQDPGQGLRLIYYSQIVNDFQKGDIAEGYSVSREKKESFPLTVTSAQKNPTAFYLCASSKGQGAGETQYFGPGTRLLVL.